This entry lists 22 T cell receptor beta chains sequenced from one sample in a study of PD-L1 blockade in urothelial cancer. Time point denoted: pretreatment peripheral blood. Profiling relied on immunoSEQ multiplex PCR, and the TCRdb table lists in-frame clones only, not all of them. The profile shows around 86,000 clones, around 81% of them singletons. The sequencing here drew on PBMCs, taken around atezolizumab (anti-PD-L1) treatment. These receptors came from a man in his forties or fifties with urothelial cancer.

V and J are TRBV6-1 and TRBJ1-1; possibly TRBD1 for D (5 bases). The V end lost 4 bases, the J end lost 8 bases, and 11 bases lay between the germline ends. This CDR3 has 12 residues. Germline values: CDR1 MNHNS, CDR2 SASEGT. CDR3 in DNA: TGTGCCAGCAGTGTCGGGGGTGGAGAAGCTTTCTTT. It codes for CASSVGGGEAFF.

The CDR3, as DNA: TGCAGCGCCCAGGGTACTGGGGCCAACGTCCTGACTTTC. Residues: CSAQGTGANVLTF. The chain uses TRBV29-1 and TRBJ2-6, with a tentative D call TRBD1 (5 bases). Germline lookup yields CDR1 SQVTM and CDR2 ANQGSEA. This CDR3 spans 13 amino acids. V lost 7 bases and J 2 bases, leaving 9 bases between the germline ends.

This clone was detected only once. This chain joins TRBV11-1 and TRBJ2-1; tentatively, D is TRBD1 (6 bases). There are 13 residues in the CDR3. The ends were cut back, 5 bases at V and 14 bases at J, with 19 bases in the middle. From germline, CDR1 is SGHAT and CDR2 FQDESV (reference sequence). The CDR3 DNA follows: TGTGCCAGCAGCCCCCGGTGGGACACGGTGAAGTTCTTC. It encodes CASSPRWDTVKFF.

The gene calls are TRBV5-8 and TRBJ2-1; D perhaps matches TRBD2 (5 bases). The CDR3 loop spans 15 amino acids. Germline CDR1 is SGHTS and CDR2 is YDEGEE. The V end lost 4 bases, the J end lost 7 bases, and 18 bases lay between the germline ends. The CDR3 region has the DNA TGTGCCAGCAGCCGCGTGGGAGATCTAGGGAATGAGCAGTTCTTC. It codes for CASSRVGDLGNEQFF.

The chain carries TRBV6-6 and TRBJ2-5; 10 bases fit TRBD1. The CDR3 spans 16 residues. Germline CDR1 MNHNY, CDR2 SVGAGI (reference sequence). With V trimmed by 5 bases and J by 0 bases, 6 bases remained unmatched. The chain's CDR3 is CASSHTGTGDQETQYF. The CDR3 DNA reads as TGTGCCAGCAGTCATACCGGGACAGGGGACCAAGAGACCCAGTACTTC.

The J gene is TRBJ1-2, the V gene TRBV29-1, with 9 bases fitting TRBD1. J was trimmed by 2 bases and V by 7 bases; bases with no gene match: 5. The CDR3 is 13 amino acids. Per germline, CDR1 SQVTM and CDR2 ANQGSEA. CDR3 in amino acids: CSARTGENYGYTF. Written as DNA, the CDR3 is TGCAGCGCACGGACAGGGGAGAACTATGGCTACACCTTC.

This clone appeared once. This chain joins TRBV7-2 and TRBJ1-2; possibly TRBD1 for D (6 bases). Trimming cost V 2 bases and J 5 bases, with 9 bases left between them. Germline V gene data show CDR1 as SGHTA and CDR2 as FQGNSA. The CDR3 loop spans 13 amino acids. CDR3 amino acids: CASSLWDNYGYTF. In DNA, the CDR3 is TGTGCCAGCAGCTTATGGGACAATTATGGCTACACCTTC. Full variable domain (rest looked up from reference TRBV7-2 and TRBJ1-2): GAGVSQSPSNKVTEKGKDVELRCDPISGHTALYWYRQSLGQGLEFLIYFQGNSAPDKSGLPSDRFSAERTGGSVSTLTIQRTQQEDSAVYLCASSLWDNYGYTFGSGTRLTVV.

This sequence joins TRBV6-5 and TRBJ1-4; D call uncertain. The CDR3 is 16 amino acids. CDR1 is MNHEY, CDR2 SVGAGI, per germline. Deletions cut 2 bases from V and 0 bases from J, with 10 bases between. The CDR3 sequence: CASSYNHYTTNEKLFF. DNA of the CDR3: TGTGCCAGCAGTTACAACCACTATACAACTAATGAAAAACTGTTTTTT.

CDR3 in amino acids: CASFRQGSYEQYF. The CDR3 nucleotides are TGTGCCAGCTTTCGGCAGGGTTCCTACGAGCAGTACTTC. The V call is TRBV7-9, the J call TRBJ2-7; weak D call: TRBD1 (5 bases). There are 13 residues in the CDR3. With 8 bases removed from V and 1 base from J, the gap between germline ends came to 12 bases. CDR1 and CDR2 (germline): SEHNR, FQNEAQ (reference sequence).

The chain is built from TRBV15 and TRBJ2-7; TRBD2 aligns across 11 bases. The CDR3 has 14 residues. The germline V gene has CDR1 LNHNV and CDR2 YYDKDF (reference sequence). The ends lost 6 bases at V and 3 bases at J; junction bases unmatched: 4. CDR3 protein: CATSGLAGGYEQYF. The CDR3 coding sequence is TGTGCCACCAGTGGGCTAGCGGGAGGCTACGAGCAGTACTTC.

This chain's CDR3 is CASSFSTTPPMAEAFF. The CDR3 DNA reads TGTGCCAGCAGTTTTTCAACGACACCGCCGATGGCTGAAGCTTTCTTT. The rearrangement joins TRBV28 to TRBJ1-1; no clear D gene. The length of the CDR3 is 16 residues. Germline CDR1 and CDR2: MDHEN and SYDVKM. The V gene lost 3 bases and the J gene lost 6 bases, with 20 bases spanning the gap.

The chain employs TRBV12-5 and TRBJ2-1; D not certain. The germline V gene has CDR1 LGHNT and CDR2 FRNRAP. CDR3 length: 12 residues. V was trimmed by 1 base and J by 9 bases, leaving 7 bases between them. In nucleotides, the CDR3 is TGTGCTAGTGGTTTGGGTTCAGGTGAGCAGTTCTTC. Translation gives CASGLGSGEQFF.

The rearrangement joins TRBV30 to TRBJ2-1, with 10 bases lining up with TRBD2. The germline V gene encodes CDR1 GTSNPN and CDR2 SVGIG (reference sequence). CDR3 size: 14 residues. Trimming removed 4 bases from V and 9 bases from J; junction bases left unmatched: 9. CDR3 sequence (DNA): TGTGCCTGGACAAGATCTAGCGGGAGTTTTGAGCAGTTCTTC. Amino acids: CAWTRSSGSFEQFF.

The DNA of the CDR3 is TGTGCCACCGTGGACAGGGGCACCCCCTACGAGCAGTACTTC. Its protein product is CATVDRGTPYEQYF. This chain joins TRBV6-5 and TRBJ2-7, with 9 bases that match TRBD1. The germline CDR1 and CDR2 sequences are MNHEY and SVGAGI. V was pared by 10 bases and J by 2 bases, with 9 bases of the junction left unmatched. This CDR3 has 14 amino acids.

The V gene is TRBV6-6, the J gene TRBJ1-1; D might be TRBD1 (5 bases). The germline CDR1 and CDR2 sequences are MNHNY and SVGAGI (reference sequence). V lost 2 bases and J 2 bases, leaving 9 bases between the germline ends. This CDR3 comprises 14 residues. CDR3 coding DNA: TGTGCCAGCAGTTACGTCGACAGCAACACTGAAGCTTTCTTT. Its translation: CASSYVDSNTEAFF.

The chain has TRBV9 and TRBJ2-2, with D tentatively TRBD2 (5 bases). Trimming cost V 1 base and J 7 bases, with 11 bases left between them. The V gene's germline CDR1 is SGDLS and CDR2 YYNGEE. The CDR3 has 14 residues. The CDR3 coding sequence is TGTGCCAGCAGCGTAAGGACTGAGGACGGGGAGCTGTTTTTT. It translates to CASSVRTEDGELFF. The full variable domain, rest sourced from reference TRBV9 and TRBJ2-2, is DSGVTQTPKHLITATGQRVTLRCSPRSGDLSVYWYQQSLDQGLQFLIQYYNGEERAKGNILERFSAQQFPDLHSELNLSSLELGDSALYFCASSVRTEDGELFFGEGSRLTVL.

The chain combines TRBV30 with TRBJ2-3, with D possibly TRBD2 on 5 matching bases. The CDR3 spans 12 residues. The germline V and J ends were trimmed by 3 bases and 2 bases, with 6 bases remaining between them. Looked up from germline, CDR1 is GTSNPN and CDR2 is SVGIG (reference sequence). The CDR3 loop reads CAWSDYTDTQYF. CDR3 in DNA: TGTGCCTGGAGCGACTACACAGATACGCAGTATTTT. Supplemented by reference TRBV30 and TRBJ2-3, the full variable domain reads SQTIHQWPATLVQPVGSPLSLECTVEGTSNPNLYWYRQAAGRGLQLLFYSVGIGQISSEVPQNLSASRPQDRQFILSSKKLLLSDSGFYLCAWSDYTDTQYFGPGTRLTVL.

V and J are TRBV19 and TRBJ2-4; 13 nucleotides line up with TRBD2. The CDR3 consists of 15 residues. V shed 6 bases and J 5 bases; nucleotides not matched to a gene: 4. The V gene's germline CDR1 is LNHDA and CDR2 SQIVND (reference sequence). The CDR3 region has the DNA TGTGCCAGTAGACCCGGGACTAGCGGGGAAAACATTCAGTACTTC. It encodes CASRPGTSGENIQYF.

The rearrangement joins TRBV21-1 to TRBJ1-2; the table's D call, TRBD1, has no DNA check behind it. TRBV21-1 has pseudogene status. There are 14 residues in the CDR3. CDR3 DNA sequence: TGTGCCAGCAGCCCAAGGGACAGATACTATGGCTACACCTTC. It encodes CASSPRDRYYGYTF.

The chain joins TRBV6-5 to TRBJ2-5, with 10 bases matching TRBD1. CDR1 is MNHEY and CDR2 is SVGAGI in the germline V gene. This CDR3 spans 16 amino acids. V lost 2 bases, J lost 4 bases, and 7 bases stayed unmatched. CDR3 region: CASSYHRDRGAETQYF. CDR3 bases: TGTGCCAGCAGTTACCACCGGGACAGGGGTGCAGAGACCCAGTACTTC.

CDR3 amino acids: CASSLLAGQNQPQHF. The CDR3 DNA reads as TGTGCCAGCAGCTTACTGGCGGGACAGAATCAGCCCCAGCATTTT. The chain joins TRBV27 to TRBJ1-5, with TRBD1 matching over 7 bases. Unmatched junction bases numbered 9, after V lost 6 bases and J lost 4 bases. The CDR3 runs 15 residues. The germline V gene encodes CDR1 MNHEY and CDR2 SMNVEV (reference sequence).

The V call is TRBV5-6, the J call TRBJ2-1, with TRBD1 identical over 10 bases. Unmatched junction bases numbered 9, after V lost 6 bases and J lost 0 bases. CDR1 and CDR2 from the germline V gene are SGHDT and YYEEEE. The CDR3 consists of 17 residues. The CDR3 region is CASTMGTGAPSYNEQFF. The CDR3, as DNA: TGTGCCAGCACCATGGGGACAGGGGCCCCCTCCTACAATGAGCAGTTCTTC.